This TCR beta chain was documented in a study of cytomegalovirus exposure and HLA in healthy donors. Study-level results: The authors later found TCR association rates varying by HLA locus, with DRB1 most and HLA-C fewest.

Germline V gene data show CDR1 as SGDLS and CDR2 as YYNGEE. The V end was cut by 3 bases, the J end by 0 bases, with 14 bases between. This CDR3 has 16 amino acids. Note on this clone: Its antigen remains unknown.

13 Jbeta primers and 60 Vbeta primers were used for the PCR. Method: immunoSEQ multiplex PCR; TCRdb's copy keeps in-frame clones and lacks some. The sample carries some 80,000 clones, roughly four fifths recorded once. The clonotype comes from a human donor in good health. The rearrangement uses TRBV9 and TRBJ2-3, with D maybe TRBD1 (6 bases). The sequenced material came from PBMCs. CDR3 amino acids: CASSGDRPTSTDTQYF. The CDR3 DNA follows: TGTGCCAGCAGCGGCGACAGGCCAACTAGCACAGATACGCAGTATTTT.